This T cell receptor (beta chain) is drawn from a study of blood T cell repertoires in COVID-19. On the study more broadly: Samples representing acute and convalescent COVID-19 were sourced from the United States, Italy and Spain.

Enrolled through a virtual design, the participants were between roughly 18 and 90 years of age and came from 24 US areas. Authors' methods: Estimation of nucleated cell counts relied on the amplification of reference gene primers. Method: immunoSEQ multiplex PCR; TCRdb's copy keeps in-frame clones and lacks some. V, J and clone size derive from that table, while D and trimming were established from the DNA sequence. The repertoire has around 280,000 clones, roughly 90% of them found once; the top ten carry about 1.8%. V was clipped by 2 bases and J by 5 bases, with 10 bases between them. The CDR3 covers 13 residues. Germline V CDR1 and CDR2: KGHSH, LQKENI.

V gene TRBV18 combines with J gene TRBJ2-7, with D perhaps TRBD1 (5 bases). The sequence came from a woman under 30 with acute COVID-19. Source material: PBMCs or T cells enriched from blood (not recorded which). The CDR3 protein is CASSPTRVHEQYF. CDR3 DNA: TGTGCCAGCTCACCAACCAGGGTCCACGAGCAGTACTTC. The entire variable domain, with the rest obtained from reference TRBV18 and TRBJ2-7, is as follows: NAGVMQNPRHLVRRRGQEARLRCSPMKGHSHVYWYRQLPEEGLKFMVYLQKENIIDESGMPKERFSAEFPKEGPSILRIQQVVRGDSAAYFCASSPTRVHEQYFGPGTRLTVT.